This note documents a single T cell receptor beta chain sequence. There are a few counts of this clonotype. Its antigen remains undetermined. Base quality data are lacking; no much larger clone is found one base away. The entry originates in a study of T-cell reconstitution after alpha-beta-depleted transplantation in children (dated by TCRdb to 2015 to 2016). Turning to the overall study: The study quantitatively tracked T-cell immune reconstitution after TCRalphabeta/CD19-depleted allogeneic hematopoietic cell transplantation in children using TCR repertoire profiling.

The trim is 3 bases for V and 5 bases for J, with a gap of 20 bases between the germline ends. Its CDR3 holds 16 amino acids, cysteine through phenylalanine. Only CDR3 DNA is held: 48 bases, read in frame from base 1. Looking up the germline V gene yields CDR1 SGHRS and CDR2 YFSETQ. The receptor library was made with PCR. Sequencing used an Illumina HiSeq 2500. To normalize quantification of the TCRbeta repertoire, the TCR libraries were built with molecular barcoding that relied on unique molecular identifiers. TCRdb applied fastp at Q25 and MiXCR to the public reads, then kept only in-frame beta chains. All rows with the same CDR3 protein become a single entry with the most common DNA and genes. The table for this sample lists 350,000 to 450,000 distinct CDR3 sequences; roughly 14% of them were counted only once. The ten largest clones take up 3.5% to 4.5% of the sample.

The source is a human donor who donated a stem cell graft to a child with Fanconi anemia. The chain is assembled from TRBV5-1 and TRBJ1-2, with TRBD1 perhaps the D gene, on 5 matching bases. This material consisted of PBMCs, taken from the stem cell graft. The CDR3 sequence is CASSSGGDDGKYGYTF. In nucleotide form, the sequence is TGCGCCAGCAGCTCCGGAGGGGACGACGGGAAGTATGGCTACACCTTC.